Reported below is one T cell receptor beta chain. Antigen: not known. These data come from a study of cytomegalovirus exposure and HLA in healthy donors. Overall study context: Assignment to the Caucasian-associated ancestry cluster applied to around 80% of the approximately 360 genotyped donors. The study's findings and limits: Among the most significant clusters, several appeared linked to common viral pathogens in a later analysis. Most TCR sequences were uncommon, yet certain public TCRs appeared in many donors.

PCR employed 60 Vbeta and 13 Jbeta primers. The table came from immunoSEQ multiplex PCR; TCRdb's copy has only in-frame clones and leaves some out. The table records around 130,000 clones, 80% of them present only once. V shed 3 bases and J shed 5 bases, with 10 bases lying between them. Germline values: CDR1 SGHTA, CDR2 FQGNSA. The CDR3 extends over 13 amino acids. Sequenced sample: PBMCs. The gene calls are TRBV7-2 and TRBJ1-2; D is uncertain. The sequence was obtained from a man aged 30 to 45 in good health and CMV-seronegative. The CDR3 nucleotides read TGTGCCAGCAGCTTCGAGTTCTCATATGGCTACACCTTC. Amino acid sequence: CASSFEFSYGYTF.